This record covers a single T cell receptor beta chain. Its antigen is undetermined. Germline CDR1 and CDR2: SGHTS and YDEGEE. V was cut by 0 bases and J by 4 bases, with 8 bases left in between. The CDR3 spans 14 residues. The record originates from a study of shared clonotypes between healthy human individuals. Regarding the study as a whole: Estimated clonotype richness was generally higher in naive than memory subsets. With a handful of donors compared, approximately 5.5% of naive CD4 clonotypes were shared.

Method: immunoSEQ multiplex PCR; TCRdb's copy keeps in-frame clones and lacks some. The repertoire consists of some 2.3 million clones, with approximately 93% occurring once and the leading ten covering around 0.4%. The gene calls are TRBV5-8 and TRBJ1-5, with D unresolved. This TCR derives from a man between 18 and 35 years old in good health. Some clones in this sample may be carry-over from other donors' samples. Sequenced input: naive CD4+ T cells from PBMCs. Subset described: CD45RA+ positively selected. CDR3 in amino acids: CASSLGHGNQPQHF. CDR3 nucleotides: TGTGCCAGCAGCTTGGGCCACGGGAATCAGCCCCAGCATTTT.